This T cell receptor beta chain was sequenced for a study of CD8 T cells in ankylosing spondylitis. TCRdb re-analysed the 5' RACE reads in MiXCR, keeping a single row per CDR3 protein. The top ten hold 0.85% to 1.4% of the sample, which has 340,000 or so distinct CDR3 sequences, roughly 15% seen once. In germline, CDR1 is LGHDT, CDR2 YNNKEL (reference sequence). This CDR3 is built from 16 residues. Unmatched junction bases numbered 5, after V lost 4 bases and J lost 4 bases. The origin of this receptor is a male donor with ankylosing spondylitis or in good health (not recorded which). The chain combines TRBV3-1 with TRBJ2-1; TRBD2 agrees at 12 bases. The source material was blood, either unsorted or a sorted T cell fraction (not recorded which). This chain's CDR3 is CASSRDLAGGYNEQFF. CDR3 nucleotides: TGTGCCAGCAGCCGGGACCTAGCGGGAGGGTACAATGAGCAGTTCTTC.